The T cell receptor (beta chain) under discussion was sequenced for a study of blood T cell repertoires in COVID-19. Study in general: COVID-19 samples, acute and convalescent, were from the United States, Italy and Spain. T cells, B-cell-depleted T cells, or PBMCs provided the cDNA or gDNA that served as material.

The CDR3 covers 11 residues. V lost 7 bases, J lost 3 bases, and 4 bases lay in between. Per the original methods: Amplification of reference gene primers provided the estimated nucleated cell counts. Clones were sequenced by immunoSEQ multiplex PCR, and TCRdb holds only the in-frame ones, with some missing. Clonal size and the V and J genes are those of that table, whereas D and trimming came from the DNA. The profile covers 300,000 to 400,000 clones, with 87% appearing a single time and about 6% taken by the ten largest. The rearrangement uses TRBV12-3 or TRBV12-4 and TRBJ2-1; no definite D call. Sequencing was performed on peripheral blood. The sequence was collected from a woman between 50 and 59 years old with COVID-19, enrolled during active disease. CDR3 DNA sequence: TGTGCCAGCAACAACTACAATGAGCAGTTCTTC. It yields the protein CASNNYNEQFF.